These 7 T cell receptor beta chains originate from one sample sequenced in a study of T cell changes during pregnancy in multiple sclerosis (dated 2019 in TCRdb). The receptor library was made with the immunoSEQ multiplex PCR assay. This is the immuneACCESS table as TCRdb keeps it, with only in-frame sequences that have V and J called. A part of the clones is gone; compared with another copy, unresolved V genes explain less than half, and the rest is unexplained. For this sample the table gives roughly 76,000 clones, of which about nine tenths were detected only once. The leading ten clones occupy under 0.3% of the sample. Source: CD4+ T cells from peripheral blood mononuclear cells, taken after pregnancy. These receptors were obtained from a female donor with multiple sclerosis, enrolled in a pregnancy study.

This sequence joins TRBV10-1 and TRBJ2-1; D is perhaps TRBD2 (6 bases). This CDR3 contains 13 residues. V was shortened by 3 bases and J by 12 bases, with 15 bases between the two germline ends. Germline lookup yields CDR1 WNHNN and CDR2 SYGVQD (reference sequence). The CDR3 reads CASSELGAGLQFF. The CDR3 bases are TGCGCCAGCAGTGAATTAGGAGCGGGCCTGCAGTTCTTC.

V usage is TRBV6-1 and J usage is TRBJ2-4; tentative D call: TRBD2 (5 bases). Trimming removed 1 base from V and 3 bases from J, with 13 bases in between. In germline, CDR1 is MNHNS, CDR2 SASEGT. The CDR3 totals 16 residues. The chain's CDR3 is CASSEVPGGGKNIQYF. The CDR3 DNA reads TGTGCCAGCAGTGAAGTGCCAGGTGGAGGCAAAAACATTCAGTACTTC.

This sequence joins TRBV7-9 and TRBJ1-2, with D possibly TRBD1 on 5 matching bases. This CDR3 is 13 amino acids long. Deletions cut 3 bases from V and 7 bases from J, with 12 bases between. CDR1 and CDR2 (germline): SEHNR, FQNEAQ (reference sequence). The DNA for the CDR3 is TGTGCCAGCAGCTTGACAGACATTGGTGGCTACACCTTC. Amino acid sequence: CASSLTDIGGYTF.

The chain couples TRBV5-6 to TRBJ2-7; TRBD1 agrees at 8 bases. Per germline, CDR1 SGHDT and CDR2 YYEEEE. The J segment lost 3 bases and the V segment lost 4 bases, leaving 9 bases of the junction unmatched. The CDR3 is 15 amino acids. CDR3 sequence reads: CASSQGQGSNYEQYF. The CDR3 DNA reads TGTGCCAGCAGCCAAGGACAGGGCTCAAACTACGAGCAGTACTTC.

The J gene is TRBJ1-1, the V gene TRBV7-9; unclear D gene. Trimming pared 0 bases from V and 7 bases from J, leaving 12 bases between. This CDR3 has 14 amino acids. CDR1 SEHNR and CDR2 FQNEAQ come from the germline V gene (reference sequence). CDR3 in amino acids: CASSLARGRDEAFF. CDR3 nucleotide sequence: TGTGCCAGCAGCTTAGCGCGTGGACGGGATGAAGCTTTCTTT.

The J gene is TRBJ1-5, the V gene TRBV19; D is perhaps TRBD1 (6 bases). Germline assignment: CDR1 LNHDA and CDR2 SQIVND (reference sequence). This CDR3 contains 15 residues. The V and J ends lost 9 bases and 6 bases respectively, with 21 bases between them. The CDR3 here is CASSPSGVPTQPQHF. For the CDR3, the DNA is TGTGCCAGCTCCCCCTCAGGGGTTCCTACTCAGCCCCAGCATTTT. The variable domain in full, completed from reference TRBV19 and TRBJ1-5, reads DGGITQSPKYLFRKEGQNVTLSCEQNLNHDAMYWYRQDPGQGLRLIYYSQIVNDFQKGDIAEGYSVSREKKESFPLTVTSAQKNPTAFYLCASSPSGVPTQPQHFGDGTRLSIL.

The V gene is TRBV2, the J gene TRBJ1-3; 10 nucleotides align to TRBD1. In germline, CDR1 is SNHLY, CDR2 FYNNEI. V was clipped by 8 bases and J by 0 bases; unmatched bases: 4. The CDR3 runs to 15 residues. CDR3 protein: CASGGTGVSGNTIYF. CDR3 nucleotide sequence: TGTGCCAGCGGGGGGACAGGGGTCTCTGGAAACACCATATATTTT. Complete variable domain (other parts from reference TRBV2 and TRBJ1-3): EPEVTQTPSHQVTQMGQEVILRCVPISNHLYFYWYRQILGQKVEFLVSFYNNEISEKSEIFDDQFSVERPDGSNFTLKIRSTKLEDSAMYFCASGGTGVSGNTIYFGEGSWLTVV.